This T cell receptor beta chain is from a study of blood T cell repertoires in COVID-19. The overall study: COVID-19 samples collected from the United States, Italy and Spain covered acute and convalescent phases.

Cohort allocation depended upon clinical history that participants reported. In the source study's methods: Counts of nucleated cells, estimated from reference gene primer amplification, were obtained. The data were produced by immunoSEQ multiplex PCR, yet TCRdb's version contains in-frame clones alone and is incomplete. V, J and clone size are taken as reported in that table, and D and trimming were inferred from the DNA itself. The table has some 490,000 clones, around 85% seen once; the top ten hold around 7.9%. The trim removed 5 bases at V and 4 bases at J, leaving 5 bases unmatched. The CDR3 has 14 amino acids. The V gene's germline CDR1 is SGHRS and CDR2 YFSETQ.

Sequencing was carried out using PBMCs or T cells enriched from blood (not recorded which). The TCR originated in a woman between 55 and 75 years old who had recovered from COVID-19. V and J are TRBV5-1 and TRBJ2-5; TRBD2 matches at 10 bases. The CDR3 is CASRRLAGAETQYF. The CDR3 DNA sequence: TGCGCCAGCAGAAGGCTAGCGGGGGCAGAGACCCAGTACTTC.